The 17 T cell receptor beta chains below were found in one sample sequenced in a study of control samples from healthy donors and cancer patients (dated by TCRdb to the early 2020s). The library was built by means of the immunoSEQ multiplex PCR assay. TCRdb holds this immuneACCESS table with in-frame rearrangements only. Some clones are missing; in checked studies, unresolved V genes explain under half, and the rest has no known cause. For this sample there are about 100,000 clones; approximately 93% appear just once. The ten largest clonotypes hold more than 7% of the sample. The sequencing input was blood. The receptors originated from a man aged 18 to 29 in good health.

The CDR3 here is CASSEGTLGGGNEQFF. The CDR3 coding sequence is TGTGCCAGCAGTGAAGGGACACTGGGGGGCGGGAATGAGCAGTTCTTC. The rearrangement uses TRBV6-1 and TRBJ2-1; D is perhaps TRBD1 or TRBD2 (6 bases each). The CDR3 sequence is 16 residues long. From germline, CDR1 is MNHNS and CDR2 SASEGT. Trimming took off 1 base at V and 7 bases at J, with 17 bases between the two ends.

This rearrangement joins TRBV12-3 or TRBV12-4 to TRBJ1-5; D uncertain. Trimming left V 6 bases short and J 5 bases short, with 11 bases between. This CDR3 comprises 13 residues. The CDR3 reads CASRIKEHQPQHF. The CDR3, as DNA: TGTGCCAGCAGGATTAAGGAACATCAGCCCCAGCATTTT.

V gene TRBV29-1 combines with J gene TRBJ2-1; possibly TRBD1 or TRBD2 for D (5 bases each). This CDR3 comprises 14 residues. Trimming pared 5 bases from V and 1 base from J, leaving 12 bases between. The germline V gene has CDR1 SQVTM and CDR2 ANQGSEA. The CDR3 here is CSVLRDPSYNEQFF. The CDR3 nucleotides are TGCAGCGTTCTTCGGGACCCTTCCTACAATGAGCAGTTCTTC.

This rearrangement joins TRBV7-8 to TRBJ2-7, with 9 bases lining up with TRBD1. V lost 5 bases and J lost 5; bases outside the gene matches: 7. Per the germline V gene, CDR1 is SGHVS and CDR2 is FQNEAQ. CDR3 size: 14 residues. The CDR3 loop is CASSPGQGSDEQYF. The CDR3 region has the DNA TGTGCCAGCAGCCCCGGACAGGGGAGCGACGAGCAGTACTTC.

This CDR3 is CSAGSQYF. As DNA, the CDR3 is TGCAGTGCAGGGTCCCAGTACTTC. The genes are TRBV20-1 and TRBJ2-5; D unresolved. V lost 6 bases and J lost 9, with 5 bases in between. Germline assignment: CDR1 DFQATT and CDR2 SNEGSKA (reference sequence). The CDR3 runs 8 residues.

In its sample, this clone was seen a few times. The chain's CDR3 is CASSYSEGPEQYF. The CDR3 coding sequence is TGTGCCAGCAGTTACTCGGAGGGACCCGAGCAGTACTTC. The V and J genes are TRBV6-6 and TRBJ2-7; D possibly corresponds to TRBD2 (6 bases). The V end lost 0 bases, the J end lost 6 bases, and 9 bases lay between the germline ends. Germline lookup yields CDR1 MNHNY and CDR2 SVGAGI (reference sequence). This CDR3 has 13 residues.

The chain employs TRBV9 and TRBJ2-2; D possibly corresponds to TRBD1 (6 bases). CDR1 and CDR2 from the germline V gene are SGDLS and YYNGEE. V lost 4 bases and J 4 bases, leaving 11 bases between the germline ends. The CDR3 totals 14 residues. The CDR3 reads CASSTQGSTGELFF. The CDR3, as DNA: TGTGCCAGCAGCACCCAGGGGTCCACCGGGGAGCTGTTTTTT. Combining the CDR3 with reference TRBV9 and TRBJ2-2 gives the whole variable domain DSGVTQTPKHLITATGQRVTLRCSPRSGDLSVYWYQQSLDQGLQFLIQYYNGEERAKGNILERFSAQQFPDLHSELNLSSLELGDSALYFCASSTQGSTGELFFGEGSRLTVL.

The V gene is TRBV20-1, the J gene TRBJ1-4, with D perhaps TRBD1 (5 bases). There are 11 residues in the CDR3. CDR1 and CDR2 (germline): DFQATT, SNEGSKA (reference sequence). CDR3 in DNA: TGCAGCCCTCTCGAGGGGGAAAAACTGTTTTTT. Translation: CSPLEGEKLFF.

This clone showed up just once. V gene TRBV18 combines with J gene TRBJ2-1, with TRBD2 matching over 9 bases. CDR1 and CDR2 (germline): KGHSH, LQKENI. V gave up 5 bases and J gave up 5 bases; unmatched junction bases: 4. This CDR3 region has 14 residues. This CDR3 is CASSGPSGDNEQFF. The DNA for the CDR3 is TGTGCCAGCTCAGGGCCTAGCGGGGACAATGAGCAGTTCTTC. Full variable domain (outside the CDR3, taken from reference TRBV18 and TRBJ2-1): NAGVMQNPRHLVRRRGQEARLRCSPMKGHSHVYWYRQLPEEGLKFMVYLQKENIIDESGMPKERFSAEFPKEGPSILRIQQVVRGDSAAYFCASSGPSGDNEQFFGPGTRLTVL.

The chain recombines TRBV20-1 with TRBJ1-6, with TRBD1 as a possible D gene (5 bases). The germline CDR1 and CDR2 sequences are DFQATT and SNEGSKA (reference sequence). V gave up 3 bases and J gave up 7 bases, with 10 bases separating them. CDR3 length: 13 residues. DNA of the CDR3: TGCAGTGCTAGTGAGGACACCAATTCACCCCTCCACTTT. As protein: CSASEDTNSPLHF.

The chain employs TRBV9 and TRBJ2-1; 7 nucleotides agree with TRBD2. The CDR3 runs 19 residues. Germline V gene lookup returns CDR1 SGDLS and CDR2 YYNGEE. Germline trimming cut 2 bases from V and 0 bases from J; bases unmatched to any gene: 14. The CDR3 loop reads CASSVNPTERGISYNEQFF. The CDR3 bases are TGTGCCAGCAGCGTCAACCCGACCGAGCGGGGCATCTCCTACAATGAGCAGTTCTTC.

The chain employs TRBV14 and TRBJ2-7; 8 nucleotides match TRBD1. Germline CDR1 reads SGHDN; CDR2 reads FVKESK. Losses at the gene ends were 1 base for V and 0 bases for J; bases not matched to a gene: 5. This CDR3 region has 16 residues. The CDR3 DNA sequence: TGTGCCAGCAGCCAAGCTCCGGACAGGGACTCCTACGAGCAGTACTTC. This encodes CASSQAPDRDSYEQYF.

This chain joins TRBV20-1 and TRBJ2-1; D is uncertain. The V and J ends lost 3 bases and 7 bases respectively, with 10 bases between them. The length of the CDR3 is 12 residues. From germline, CDR1 is DFQATT and CDR2 SNEGSKA (reference sequence). The CDR3 sequence is CSASGPGNEQFF. DNA of the CDR3: TGCAGTGCTAGTGGACCCGGGAATGAGCAGTTCTTC.

The chain links TRBV12-3 or TRBV12-4 to TRBJ2-5, with D perhaps TRBD2 (7 bases). V lost 8 bases to trimming and J lost 2 bases, with 12 bases between them. This CDR3 comprises 13 residues. As DNA, the CDR3 is TGTGCCAGCCTGAGGGGGGGGCAAGAGACCCAGTACTTC. It specifies CASLRGGQETQYF.

The chain combines TRBV18 with TRBJ1-4, with D perhaps TRBD1 (6 bases). The germline V gene encodes CDR1 KGHSH and CDR2 LQKENI. The CDR3 length is 16 residues. V was trimmed by 6 bases and J by 0 bases, leaving 14 bases between them. The CDR3 region is CASSTGFGPTNEKLFF. The CDR3 bases are TGTGCCAGCTCCACAGGGTTTGGGCCAACTAATGAAAAACTGTTTTTT. Together with reference TRBV18 and TRBJ1-4, the CDR3 gives the full variable domain: NAGVMQNPRHLVRRRGQEARLRCSPMKGHSHVYWYRQLPEEGLKFMVYLQKENIIDESGMPKERFSAEFPKEGPSILRIQQVVRGDSAAYFCASSTGFGPTNEKLFFGSGTQLSVL.

A note on this clone: A junction end diverges from the germline sequence, so it may reflect a read error. The genes are TRBV7-7 and TRBJ2-5; maybe TRBD2 (6 bases). Germline assignment: CDR1 SSHAT and CDR2 FNYEAQ (reference sequence). The CDR3 sequence is 15 residues long. This CDR3 is CASSFGGGDQETQYF. CDR3 nucleotides: TGTGCTAGCAGCTTCGGTGGAGGGGACCAAGAGACCCAGTACTTC.

The chain is built from TRBV16 and TRBJ1-4; D ambiguous. This CDR3 is 14 amino acids long. Germline V gene data show CDR1 as KGHSY and CDR2 as FQNENV. Trimming took off 0 bases at V and 5 bases at J, with 7 bases between the two ends. The CDR3 bases are TGTGCCAGCAGCCAATCGCGTGTAAATGAAAAACTGTTTTTT. It is translated as CASSQSRVNEKLFF.